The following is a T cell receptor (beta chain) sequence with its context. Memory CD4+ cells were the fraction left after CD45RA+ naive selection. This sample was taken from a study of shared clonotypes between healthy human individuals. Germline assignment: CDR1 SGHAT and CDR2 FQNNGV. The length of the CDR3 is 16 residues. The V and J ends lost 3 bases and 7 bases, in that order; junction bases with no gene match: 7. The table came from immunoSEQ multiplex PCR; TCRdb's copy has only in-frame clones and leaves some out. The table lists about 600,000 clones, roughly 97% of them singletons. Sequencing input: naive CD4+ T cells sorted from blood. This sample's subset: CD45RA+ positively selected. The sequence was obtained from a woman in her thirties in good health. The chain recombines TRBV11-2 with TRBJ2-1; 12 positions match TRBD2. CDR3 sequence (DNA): TGTGCCAGCAGCTTGAGACTAGCGGGAGTATTTAATGAGCAGTTCTTC. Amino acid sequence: CASSLRLAGVFNEQFF.